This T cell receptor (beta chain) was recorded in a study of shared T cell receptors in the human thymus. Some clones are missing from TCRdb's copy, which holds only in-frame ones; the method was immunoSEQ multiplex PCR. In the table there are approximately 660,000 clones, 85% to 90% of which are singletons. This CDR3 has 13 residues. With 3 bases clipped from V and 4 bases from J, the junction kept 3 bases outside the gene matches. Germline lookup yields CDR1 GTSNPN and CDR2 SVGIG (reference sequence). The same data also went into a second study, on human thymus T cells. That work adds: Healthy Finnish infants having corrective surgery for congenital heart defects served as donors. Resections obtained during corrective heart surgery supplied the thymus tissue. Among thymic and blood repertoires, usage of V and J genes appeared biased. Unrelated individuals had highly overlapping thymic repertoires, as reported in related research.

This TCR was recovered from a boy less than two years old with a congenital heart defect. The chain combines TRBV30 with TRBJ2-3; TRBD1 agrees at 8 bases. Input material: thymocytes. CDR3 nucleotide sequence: TGTGCCTGGAGGGGACAGGCGGCAGATACGCAGTATTTT. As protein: CAWRGQAADTQYF.